This T cell receptor beta chain was profiled in a study of T cells in Graves' hyperthyroidism and ophthalmopathy. Remarks on this clonotype: What it binds is unknown.

With a duration under 2 months, the hyperthyroidism was newly diagnosed in patients aged 18 to 65. Regarding the study as a whole: Most thyroid-expanded clonotypes above 0.001 were also found in blood. In validation, the model predicted ophthalmopathy. These predictions came a median roughly 7.1 months before onset.

Using RNA transcripts as the source, TCR beta CDR3 regions were amplified. HTBI primers were used for first-round RT-PCR of the TCR CDR3. TCRdb ran MiXCR on the multiplex PCR reads and lists one entry per CDR3 protein. In the table there are about 130,000 distinct CDR3 sequences, approximately 20% of which are singletons. V was clipped by 8 bases and J by 7 bases, with 12 bases between them. The CDR3 covers 12 residues. In germline, CDR1 is MNHNS, CDR2 SASEGT. This sequence was found in a woman between 45 and 65 years old with Graves' hyperthyroidism that later progressed to Graves' ophthalmopathy. Specimen: blood. The V call is TRBV6-1, the J call TRBJ2-1, with D possibly matching TRBD2 (6 bases). The CDR3 loop is CASWAGPNEQFF. CDR3 bases: TGTGCCAGCTGGGCGGGACCAAATGAGCAGTTCTTC.